This entry concerns a single TCR beta chain. The source of the sample is a study of cytomegalovirus exposure and HLA in healthy donors. PCR amplification relied on 60 Vbeta primers (plus 13 Jbeta primers). The assay was immunoSEQ multiplex PCR, and TCRdb's table has in-frame clones only and misses some. This table holds 130,000 to 150,000 clones, 80% found once. The sample taken for sequencing was PBMCs. This clonotype was sampled from a man aged 40-55 years in good health and CMV-seronegative.

CDR3 DNA sequence: TGTGCCACCTCACCTCAGGGTGGCGAGACCCAGTACTTC. This encodes CATSPQGGETQYF. V is TRBV25-1 and J is TRBJ2-5; D may be TRBD1 (5 bases). The CDR3 has 13 amino acids. The V gene lost 10 bases and the J gene lost 5 bases, with 17 bases spanning the gap. The germline gives CDR1 MGHDK, CDR2 SYGVNS.